This T cell receptor (beta chain) was sequenced for a study of T cell responses to AZD1222 COVID-19 vaccine (dated by TCRdb to about 2021). Study-level background: AZD1222 recipients given second doses at about 4 weeks or at about 12 weeks were pooled, since spike-specific TCR depth and breadth were not found to differ between the two schedules. A total of about 240 trial participants underwent TCR sequencing, of whom nearly 210 received two doses of AZD1222 and 26 received two doses of the MenACWY control vaccine. Trial participants were enrolled by age into 18-55, 56-69 and 70-plus year subgroups, with roughly 160, 29 and 62 TCR-sequenced participants respectively. The study at large found these results: A significant rise in spike-specific TCR breadth and depth was observed after two AZD1222 doses relative to day 0 and relative to MenACWY recipients. The 56-69-year group was small, and its depth increase did not reach significance, likely because of low power. Participants were mostly white British and included more females than males, and it was suggested by the authors that clonal diversity may have been underestimated. Because no samples from the day 14 peak response were available, repertoires could be characterized only after the peak T cell response. Conclusions about previously exposed vaccinees are limited, since just six AZD1222 recipients were seropositive for SARS-CoV-2 at baseline. Vaccine-associated CD4 TCRs spanned the whole spike protein, with dominant responses in regions 160-218 and 743-854. Epitopes outside the regions mutated in the B.1.351 and B.1.1.7 variants were reportedly recognized by nearly half of the unique spike-specific TCRs.

The CDR3 regions of human TCRbeta chains were subjected to immunosequencing. Processing in the source paper ran as follows. TCRs in the repertoires were compared against a reference library of SARS-CoV-2-specific TCRs that had been generated with the MIRA antigen-specificity platform. Breadth was defined as the fraction of unique TCRs that were SARS-CoV-2-associated. Depth was defined as the fraction of total T cells that were SARS-CoV-2-associated. Using the MIRA data, every spike-specific TCR was mapped to the spike region that the TCR reacted to and assigned to either a CD4 or a CD8 class. Log10-transformed breadth and depth values were compared by one-way ANOVA with Sidak's multiple comparisons tests. TCRdb holds this immuneACCESS table with in-frame rearrangements only. Some clones are missing; in checked studies, unresolved V genes explain under half, and the rest has no known cause. V and J calls and clone size come straight from that table; D and trimming were deduced from the DNA. The sample table holds more than 80,000 clones, of which roughly 90% were seen once. About 4.8% of the sample belongs to the ten largest clones.

With respect to this clone: No cognate antigen has been identified for it. Within one base of it there is no much larger clone, and no base qualities were kept.

From the germline V gene (reference sequence), CDR1 is LNHNV and CDR2 is YYDKDF. The junction shows trimming of 6 bases on V and 5 bases on J, and the gene matches do not reach 8 bases of it. The CDR3 runs 16 residues from the cysteine to the phenylalanine. The sequence is cut down to CDR3 DNA, 48 bases in frame from base 1. The label giving this sample's time point can be read as: baseline before first vaccination. Samples from vaccinated people were obtained from the UK trials COV001 and COV002, which included a single-blind randomized controlled phase 2/3 trial of AZD1222 (ChAdOx1 nCoV-19) in healthy adults. For TCRbeta chain sequencing, PBMC samples from trial participants were taken at day 0 and at day 28 after the second dose.

Material: peripheral blood, obtained on day 0 of AZD1222 vaccination. This TCR came from an adult in good health. The rearrangement joined TRBV15 to TRBJ2-1; 12 middle bases align to TRBD2. CDR3 region: CATRGPGLAGNNEQFF. The DNA is TGTGCCACCAGAGGACCCGGACTAGCGGGAAACAATGAGCAGTTCTTC.